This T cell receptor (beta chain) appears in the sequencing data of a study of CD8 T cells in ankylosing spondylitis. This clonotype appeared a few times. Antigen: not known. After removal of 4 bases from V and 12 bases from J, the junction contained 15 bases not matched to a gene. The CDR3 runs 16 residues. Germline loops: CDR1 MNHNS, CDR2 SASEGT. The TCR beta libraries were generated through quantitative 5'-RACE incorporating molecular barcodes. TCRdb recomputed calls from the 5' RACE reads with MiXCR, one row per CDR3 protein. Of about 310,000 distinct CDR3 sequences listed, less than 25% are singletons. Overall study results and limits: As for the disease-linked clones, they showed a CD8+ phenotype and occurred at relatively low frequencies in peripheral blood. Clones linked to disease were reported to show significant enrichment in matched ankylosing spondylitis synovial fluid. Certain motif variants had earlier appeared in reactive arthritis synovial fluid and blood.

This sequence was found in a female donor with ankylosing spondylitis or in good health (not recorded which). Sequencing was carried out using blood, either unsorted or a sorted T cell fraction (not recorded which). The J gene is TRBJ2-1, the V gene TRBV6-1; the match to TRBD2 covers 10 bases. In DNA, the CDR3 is TGTGCCAGCAGTGCTGGGAGGGGGACTAGCGCTACAGGGCAGTTCTTC. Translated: CASSAGRGTSATGQFF.